Below are 13 T cell receptor beta chains sequenced from a single sample in a study of blood T cell repertoires in COVID-19. The assay was immunoSEQ multiplex PCR, and TCRdb's table has in-frame clones only and misses some. Among over 150,000 clones listed, about 85% were seen once. Sequencing input: peripheral blood. The receptors here all came from a woman aged 55-70 years with COVID-19, enrolled during active disease.

The gene calls are TRBV27 and TRBJ1-5; TRBD1 agrees at 7 bases. J was trimmed by 3 bases and V by 6 bases; bases with no gene match: 11. CDR1 is MNHEY and CDR2 is SMNVEV in the germline V gene (reference sequence). This CDR3 region has 16 residues. The CDR3 DNA follows: TGTGCCAGCAGCAAGACCGGGACAGCCATCAATCAGCCCCAGCATTTT. This translates into CASSKTGTAINQPQHF.

The genes are TRBV6-6 and TRBJ1-1, with D uncertain. The V gene lost 2 bases and the J gene lost 0 bases, with 4 bases spanning the gap. Germline loops: CDR1 MNHNY, CDR2 SVGAGI (reference sequence). The length of the CDR3 is 13 residues. CDR3 bases: TGTGCCAGCAGTTACATAGTGAACACTGAAGCTTTCTTT. Translation: CASSYIVNTEAFF.

The rearrangement uses TRBV4-2 and TRBJ2-3; D uncertain. V gave up 2 bases and J gave up 2 bases, with 14 bases separating them. The CDR3 runs to 16 residues. In germline, CDR1 is LGHNA, CDR2 YNFKEQ. CDR3 coding DNA: TGTGCCAGCAGCCAACATACCGGGTCCACCACAGATACGCAGTATTTT. This gives the protein CASSQHTGSTTDTQYF.

The chain uses TRBV21-1 and TRBJ2-2; the table's D call of TRBD2 was not tested on the DNA. TRBV21-1 is an annotated pseudogene. The CDR3 spans 17 residues. CDR3 protein: CASSKEGGGTLTGELFF. In DNA, the CDR3 is TGTGCCAGCAGCAAAGAGGGGGGAGGGACCCTCACCGGGGAGCTGTTTTTT.

This rearrangement joins TRBV11-3 to TRBJ2-3; D possibly uses TRBD1 or TRBD2 (5 bases each). CDR3 length: 16 residues. V was clipped by 5 bases and J by 3 bases, with 18 bases between them. CDR1 is SGHNT and CDR2 is YENEEA in the germline V gene. CDR3 nucleotide sequence: TGTGCCAGCAGCCTAGGGGTCCGGGGAGAAACAGATACGCAGTATTTT. Translation: CASSLGVRGETDTQYF.

V is TRBV18 and J is TRBJ2-5, with D perhaps TRBD1 (6 bases). The CDR3 covers 13 residues. Germline V gives CDR1 KGHSH, CDR2 LQKENI. Trimming shortened V by 2 bases and J by 3 bases, and 7 bases separated the two germline ends. The DNA for the CDR3 is TGTGCCAGCTCACCAGGACAGAAAGAGACCCAGTACTTC. This translates into CASSPGQKETQYF.

J is TRBJ1-5 and V is TRBV15, with 9 bases lining up with TRBD1. The V and J ends lost 1 base and 11 bases, in that order; junction bases with no gene match: 15. Germline CDR1 is LNHNV and CDR2 is YYDKDF (reference sequence). The CDR3 length is 17 residues. The CDR3 DNA sequence: TGTGCCACCAGCAGAGCCTCTACCGGGACAGGGCGACGGGCCCAGCATTTT. It encodes CATSRASTGTGRRAQHF.

This rearrangement joins TRBV27 to TRBJ1-6; TRBD1 aligns across 7 bases. V trimming: 5 bases; J trimming: 9 bases; junction bases outside the gene matches: 7. The CDR3 spans 14 residues. CDR1 and CDR2 (germline): MNHEY, SMNVEV (reference sequence). The CDR3 DNA reads as TGTGCCAGCAGTGCCTTGACAGGGCTTTCACCCCTCCACTTT. Encoded protein: CASSALTGLSPLHF.

This sequence joins TRBV29-1 and TRBJ1-5; 8 nucleotides align to TRBD1. Germline CDR1 SQVTM, CDR2 ANQGSEA. V was pared by 6 bases and J by 2 bases, with 6 bases of the junction left unmatched. There are 14 residues in the CDR3. The CDR3 sequence: CSVIPGQGNQPQHF. CDR3 coding DNA: TGCAGCGTCATTCCGGGACAGGGCAATCAGCCCCAGCATTTT.

V is TRBV5-1 and J is TRBJ2-5; D gene uncertain. V was shortened by 9 bases and J by 5 bases, with 14 bases between the two germline ends. Germline values: CDR1 SGHRS, CDR2 YFSETQ. There are 12 residues in the CDR3. CDR3 DNA sequence: TGCGCCATCCCGCCGGTGGAGGAGACCCAGTACTTC. It codes for CAIPPVEETQYF. Combining the CDR3 with reference TRBV5-1 and TRBJ2-5 gives the whole variable domain KAGVTQTPRYLIKTRGQQVTLSCSPISGHRSVSWYQQTPGQGLQFLFEYFSETQRNKGNFPGRFSGRQFSNSRSEMNVSTLELGDSALYLCAIPPVEETQYFGPGTRLLVL.

The chain links TRBV5-5 to TRBJ2-7; the D gene is possibly TRBD2 (6 bases). CDR1 SGHKS and CDR2 YYEKEE come from the germline V gene (reference sequence). CDR3 length equals 13 residues. Trimming removed 5 bases from V and 3 bases from J, with 12 bases in between. CDR3 region: CASSHRDFYEQYF. CDR3 nucleotide sequence: TGTGCCAGCAGTCACCGGGACTTCTACGAGCAGTACTTC.

In the case of this clone: One end of the junction does not line up with germline, which may come from a read error. This chain uses TRBV5-6 with TRBJ1-2; D remains unclear. This CDR3 comprises 13 residues. Germline V lookup: CDR1 SGHDT, CDR2 YYEEEE. In nucleotides, the CDR3 is TGTGCCAGCACCTTGGGAGTTAACTATGGCTACACCTTC. Encoded protein: CASTLGVNYGYTF. Filled out from reference TRBV5-6 and TRBJ1-2, the complete variable domain reads DAGVTQSPTHLIKTRGQQVTLRCSPKSGHDTVSWYQQALGQGPQFIFQYYEEEERQRGNFPDRFSGHQFPNYSSELNVNALLLGDSALYLCASTLGVNYGYTFGSGTRLTVV.

The chain has TRBV29-1 and TRBJ2-1, with 7 bases matching TRBD1. CDR1 and CDR2 (germline): SQVTM, ANQGSEA. This CDR3 is built from 16 residues. J gave up 7 bases and V 1 base, and 13 bases lay outside the gene matches. This CDR3 is CSVEGTPGGVVNEQFF. CDR3 DNA: TGCAGCGTTGAAGGGACGCCAGGGGGTGTAGTAAATGAGCAGTTCTTC.